This T cell receptor beta chain was identified in a study of OX40 agonist ivuxolimab in advanced cancers. Looked up from germline, CDR1 is MRHNA and CDR2 is SNTAGT. The CDR3 sequence is 13 residues long. Trimming cost V 5 bases and J 4 bases, with 11 bases left between them. Only in-frame clones appear in the TCRdb table, and some are missing; sequencing was by immunoSEQ multiplex PCR. The table shows about 24,000 clones, with around 83% occurring only once. This chain links TRBV6-4 with TRBJ1-1; D gene unclear. The clonotype comes from an adult with an advanced solid tumor such as melanoma, head and neck, liver or kidney cancer. The sequences come from CD4+ or CD8+ T cells sorted from blood, collected in a trial of the OX40 agonist ivuxolimab. The CDR3: CASSQGLGTEAFF. The CDR3 DNA reads as TGTGCCAGCAGTCAAGGGTTGGGCACTGAAGCTTTCTTT.